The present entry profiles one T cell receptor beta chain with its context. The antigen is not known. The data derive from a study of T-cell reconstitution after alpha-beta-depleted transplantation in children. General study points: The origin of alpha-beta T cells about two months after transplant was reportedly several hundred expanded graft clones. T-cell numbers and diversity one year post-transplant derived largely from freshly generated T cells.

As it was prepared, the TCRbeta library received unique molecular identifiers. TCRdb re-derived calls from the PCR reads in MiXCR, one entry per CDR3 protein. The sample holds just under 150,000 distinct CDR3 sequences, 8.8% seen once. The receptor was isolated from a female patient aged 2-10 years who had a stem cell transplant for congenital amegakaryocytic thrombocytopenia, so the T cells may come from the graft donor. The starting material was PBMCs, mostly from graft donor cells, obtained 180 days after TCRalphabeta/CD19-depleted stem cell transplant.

The CDR3 nucleotides read TGCGCCAGCAGCCAAGATTGGGCAGGGGGCGACGAGCAGTACTTC. Translation gives CASSQDWAGGDEQYF. This chain uses TRBV4-3 with TRBJ2-7, with TRBD1 identical over 8 bases. The junction had 6 bases not matched to a gene; V was cut back by 0 bases and J by 5 bases. The germline V gene encodes CDR1 LGHNA and CDR2 YSLEER. The CDR3 is 15 amino acids.